The clone carrying this T cell receptor (beta chain) showed up many times. The antigen is unknown. TCRdb re-called the 5' RACE reads through MiXCR, storing one row per CDR3 protein. The profile shows tens of thousands of distinct CDR3 sequences, approximately 5% of them singletons. These data originate in a study of CD8 T cells in ankylosing spondylitis. The CDR3 has 16 amino acids. V lost 0 bases, J lost 3 bases, and 15 bases lay in between. CDR1 and CDR2 (germline): DFQATT, SNEGSKA (reference sequence). Study-wide points: There was reportedly significant enrichment of clones that were disease-linked in matched ankylosing spondylitis synovial fluid.

The chain is built from TRBV20-1 and TRBJ1-3; no clear D gene. The source is a male donor with ankylosing spondylitis or in good health (not recorded which). The sample comprised blood, either unsorted or a sorted T cell fraction (not recorded which). The CDR3 DNA sequence: TGCAGTGCTAGAGACCGGGATCAAGGTTATGGAAACACCATATATTTT. Amino acids: CSARDRDQGYGNTIYF.